The 22 T cell receptor beta chains in this list originate from one sample, sequenced in a study of blood T cell repertoires in COVID-19. Generated by immunoSEQ multiplex PCR, the TCRdb table keeps only in-frame clones and is missing some. The sample yields 200,000 to 300,000 clones, about 87% seen once. The sequenced sample consisted of PBMCs or T cells enriched from blood (not recorded which). These receptors all stem from a woman in her 30s with acute COVID-19.

The rearrangement joins TRBV5-1 to TRBJ1-2; a weak D match, TRBD1 (5 bases). CDR1 and CDR2 (germline): SGHRS, YFSETQ. Trimming took 3 bases from V and 4 from J, leaving 7 bases between them. The CDR3 consists of 12 residues. The DNA of the CDR3 is TGCGCCAGCAGCTCCGACAGCTATGGCTACACCTTC. Amino acids: CASSSDSYGYTF.

The chain combines TRBV29-1 with TRBJ2-1, with a possible D match to TRBD1 (6 bases). The CDR3 spans 12 residues. V was pared by 3 bases and J by 9 bases, with 12 bases between. Germline loops: CDR1 SQVTM, CDR2 ANQGSEA. CDR3 DNA: TGCAGCGTTGACAGGGGTTTCGGTGAGCAGTTCTTC. The encoded protein is CSVDRGFGEQFF.

The rearrangement joins TRBV13 to TRBJ1-3; D call uncertain. The germline V gene has CDR1 PRHDT and CDR2 FYEKMQ (reference sequence). V was shortened by 5 bases and J by 0 bases, with 11 bases between the two germline ends. This CDR3 region has 15 residues. CDR3: CASSALLSSGNTIYF. CDR3 sequence (DNA): TGTGCCAGCAGCGCACTTCTGAGCTCTGGAAACACCATATATTTT.

The chain uses TRBV4-3 and TRBJ1-2; D possibly corresponds to TRBD1 (5 bases). The CDR3 runs to 17 residues. V was clipped by 0 bases and J by 4 bases, with 18 bases between them. Looked up from germline, CDR1 is LGHNA and CDR2 is YSLEER. The CDR3 region is CASSQERRQKVGYGYTF. CDR3 in DNA: TGCGCCAGCAGCCAAGAGAGGAGACAGAAAGTAGGCTATGGCTACACCTTC.

This clone was seen more than once but under ten times. The same CDR3 arises from other DNA sequences in this sample as well. The chain carries TRBV19 and TRBJ1-1; D ambiguous. The germline V and J ends were trimmed by 4 bases and 5 bases, with 5 bases remaining between them. The CDR3 has 11 amino acids. Germline V gives CDR1 LNHDA, CDR2 SQIVND (reference sequence). CDR3 sequence: CASSSGTEAFF. In DNA form, the CDR3 reads TGTGCCAGTAGTAGCGGTACTGAAGCTTTCTTT. Combining the CDR3 with reference TRBV19 and TRBJ1-1 gives the whole variable domain DGGITQSPKYLFRKEGQNVTLSCEQNLNHDAMYWYRQDPGQGLRLIYYSQIVNDFQKGDIAEGYSVSREKKESFPLTVTSAQKNPTAFYLCASSSGTEAFFGQGTRLTVV.

The V gene is TRBV13, the J gene TRBJ1-1; D unresolved. V lost 5 bases to trimming and J lost 0 bases, with 4 bases between them. This CDR3 is built from 12 residues. The germline V gene encodes CDR1 PRHDT and CDR2 FYEKMQ (reference sequence). CDR3 sequence (DNA): TGTGCCAGCAGCCCCTTGAACACTGAAGCTTTCTTT. Its translation: CASSPLNTEAFF.

The chain combines TRBV6-1 with TRBJ1-1; 8 bases fit TRBD1. The trim removed 0 bases at V and 11 bases at J, leaving 8 bases unmatched. From germline, CDR1 is MNHNS and CDR2 SASEGT. CDR3 length: 14 residues. CDR3 loop: CASSEAWTGMDAFF. CDR3 DNA sequence: TGTGCCAGCAGTGAAGCCTGGACAGGGATGGATGCTTTCTTT.

The chain combines TRBV27 with TRBJ1-6; unclear D gene. The CDR3 length is 12 residues. The V gene lost 7 bases and the J gene lost 6 bases, with 7 bases spanning the gap. The germline V gene has CDR1 MNHEY and CDR2 SMNVEV (reference sequence). CDR3 nucleotide sequence: TGTGCCAGCACCTCCCTTAATTCACCCCTCCACTTT. It codes for CASTSLNSPLHF.

The chain recombines TRBV6-2 or TRBV6-3 with TRBJ2-3; tentative D call: TRBD1 (6 bases). V lost 2 bases, J lost 8 bases, and 8 bases lay in between. Germline loops: CDR1 MNHEY, CDR2 SVGEGT. This CDR3 spans 12 amino acids. The CDR3 reads CASSYEGGTQYF. CDR3 in DNA: TGTGCCAGCAGTTACGAAGGGGGTACGCAGTATTTT.

This chain links TRBV29-1 with TRBJ1-2; possible D gene TRBD1, 6 bases. Germline V lookup: CDR1 SQVTM, CDR2 ANQGSEA. Trimming stripped 5 bases from V and 8 bases from J, with 21 bases between. There are 14 residues in the CDR3. The CDR3 is CSVRTQGRGSGYTF. The DNA for the CDR3 is TGCAGCGTTCGGACCCAGGGTAGGGGGTCAGGCTACACCTTC.

In DNA form, the CDR3 reads TGTGCCATCAGTCATCCGAGCGGGTCTGATTCACCCCTCCACTTT. It is translated as CAISHPSGSDSPLHF. The V call is TRBV10-3, the J call TRBJ1-6, with no clear D. The CDR3 has 15 residues. V was clipped by 5 bases and J by 8 bases, with 16 bases between them. CDR1 and CDR2 (germline): ENHRY, SYGVKD.

The rearrangement joins TRBV27 to TRBJ1-5, with D maybe TRBD1 (5 bases). This CDR3 contains 17 residues. Trimming left V 5 bases short and J 6 bases short, with 23 bases between. Germline CDR1 and CDR2: MNHEY and SMNVEV (reference sequence). The CDR3 loop reads CASSARVGAAWGQPQHF. CDR3 bases: TGTGCCAGCAGTGCCCGGGTAGGGGCAGCCTGGGGTCAGCCCCAGCATTTT.

In its sample, this clone was seen once. The V call is TRBV19, the J call TRBJ1-1; D perhaps matches TRBD1 (5 bases). Germline V CDR1 and CDR2: LNHDA, SQIVND (reference sequence). Trimming pared 3 bases from V and 3 bases from J, leaving 11 bases between. This CDR3 region has 14 residues. CDR3 sequence (DNA): TGTGCCAGTAGTATCCAGGGTTGGGACACTGAAGCTTTCTTT. Its translation is CASSIQGWDTEAFF.

The V and J genes are TRBV5-1 and TRBJ2-7, with 11 bases lining up with TRBD2. The germline V gene encodes CDR1 SGHRS and CDR2 YFSETQ. The V and J ends lost 6 bases and 5 bases, in that order; junction bases with no gene match: 7. The length of the CDR3 is 14 residues. CDR3 loop: CASNSGGATHEQYF. DNA of the CDR3: TGCGCCAGCAATAGCGGGGGGGCGACCCACGAGCAGTACTTC.

V usage is TRBV6-5 and J usage is TRBJ1-4; D is unresolved. The CDR3 runs 15 residues. Germline CDR1 MNHEY, CDR2 SVGAGI. V was trimmed by 5 bases and J by 5 bases, leaving 15 bases between them. CDR3 residues: CASSPRPPDNEKLFF. The CDR3 DNA follows: TGTGCCAGCAGTCCCAGGCCCCCAGACAATGAAAAACTGTTTTTT.

CDR3 nucleotide sequence: TGTGCCAGCAGTAGAGGACTAGCGGACGCAAACATTCAGTACTTC. Its translation: CASSRGLADANIQYF. This rearrangement joins TRBV25-1 to TRBJ2-4; 10 bases map to TRBD2. The germline CDR1 and CDR2 sequences are MGHDK and SYGVNS. After removal of 5 bases from V and 6 bases from J, the junction contained 7 bases not matched to a gene. The CDR3 loop spans 15 amino acids.

The V call is TRBV2, the J call TRBJ2-1; the D gene is possibly TRBD2 (5 bases). The CDR3 length is 12 residues. The V gene lost 10 bases and the J gene lost 7 bases, with 14 bases spanning the gap. The germline gives CDR1 SNHLY, CDR2 FYNNEI. The CDR3 nucleotides are TGTGCCACTACGGGGATGGGGAATGAGCAGTTCTTC. Encoded protein: CATTGMGNEQFF.

This clone appeared a few times. V gene TRBV7-2 combines with J gene TRBJ1-5, with 8 bases matching TRBD1. The CDR3 extends over 16 amino acids. V gave up 5 bases and J gave up 0 bases; unmatched junction bases: 6. In germline, CDR1 is SGHTA, CDR2 FQGNSA. CDR3 coding DNA: TGTGCCAGCAGCGTGGACAGGGCCCTTAGCAATCAGCCCCAGCATTTT. As protein: CASSVDRALSNQPQHF. The variable domain in full, completed from reference TRBV7-2 and TRBJ1-5, reads GAGVSQSPSNKVTEKGKDVELRCDPISGHTALYWYRQSLGQGLEFLIYFQGNSAPDKSGLPSDRFSAERTGGSVSTLTIQRTQQEDSAVYLCASSVDRALSNQPQHFGDGTRLSIL.

The chain carries TRBV27 and TRBJ1-1; 11 bases match TRBD1. V trimming: 5 bases; J trimming: 4 bases; junction bases outside the gene matches: 12. The CDR3 spans 17 residues. CDR1 is MNHEY, CDR2 SMNVEV, per germline (reference sequence). As DNA, the CDR3 is TGTGCCAGCAGTCCCGGGACAGGGGGTTTTTTTAGCACTGAAGCTTTCTTT. This sequence encodes CASSPGTGGFFSTEAFF.

The chain joins TRBV5-1 to TRBJ1-3; TRBD1 matches at 9 bases. Trimming cost V 1 base and J 3 bases; bases outside gene matches: 11. Looked up from germline, CDR1 is SGHRS and CDR2 is YFSETQ. The CDR3 sequence is 18 residues long. CDR3 sequence reads: CASSLQDRGSTGGNTIYF. As DNA, the CDR3 is TGCGCCAGCAGCTTGCAGGACAGGGGCTCTACGGGTGGAAACACCATATATTTT.

This sequence joins TRBV6-6 and TRBJ1-3, with unresolved D. The length of the CDR3 is 16 residues. CDR1 is MNHNY and CDR2 is SVGAGI in the germline V gene (reference sequence). V gave up 0 bases and J gave up 0 bases, with 9 bases separating them. The CDR3 reads CASSYSTGSSGNTIYF. CDR3 bases: TGTGCCAGCAGTTACTCGACGGGTAGCTCTGGAAACACCATATATTTT.

This CDR3 is CASSLMGQASGNTIYF. CDR3 sequence (DNA): TGTGCCAGCAGCCTAATGGGACAGGCCTCTGGAAACACCATATATTTT. The chain couples TRBV7-2 to TRBJ1-3; the match to TRBD1 covers 8 bases. The J segment lost 0 bases and the V segment lost 5 bases, leaving 6 bases of the junction unmatched. This CDR3 contains 16 residues. The V gene's germline CDR1 is SGHTA and CDR2 FQGNSA.